The 12 T cell receptor beta chains listed next were all sequenced from one sample in a study of chemoradiotherapy in HPV16-positive cancers. TCRdb's table, derived via immunoSEQ multiplex PCR, lists solely in-frame clones and lacks some. The sample consists of around 12,000 clones, 70% to 80% of them appearing once. Sampling took place from a patient who underwent chemoradiotherapy. Every receptor here comes from a human donor with HPV-associated anogenital cancer.

The sample holds one count of this clone. The chain recombines TRBV5-4 with TRBJ2-7, with D perhaps TRBD1 (5 bases). With 4 bases removed from V and 1 base from J, the gap between germline ends came to 15 bases. Germline CDR1 is SGHNT and CDR2 is YYREEE (reference sequence). The CDR3 has 15 amino acids. The CDR3 reads CASSPNADSSYEQYF. CDR3 coding DNA: TGTGCCAGCAGCCCTAACGCAGACAGTTCCTACGAGCAGTACTTC.

This clone was detected a few times. The CDR3 DNA is TGTGCCAGCAGCTTATCGGGCAGAGAGTATGGCTACACCTTC. As protein: CASSLSGREYGYTF. The chain links TRBV7-6 to TRBJ1-2; D gene ambiguous. Germline values: CDR1 SGHVS, CDR2 FNYEAQ. V was shortened by 2 bases and J by 5 bases, with 12 bases between the two germline ends. The CDR3 consists of 14 residues.

The CDR3 loop reads CASSLSGGEETQYF. The CDR3 bases are TGTGCCAGCAGCCTGAGCGGGGGGGAAGAGACCCAGTACTTC. The genes are TRBV9 and TRBJ2-5; 10 bases are shared with TRBD2. This CDR3 is built from 14 residues. In germline, CDR1 is SGDLS, CDR2 YYNGEE. V lost 4 bases, J lost 3 bases, and 3 bases stayed unmatched.

The chain recombines TRBV6-1 with TRBJ2-7; D is unresolved. Germline V gene sequence: CDR1 MNHNS, CDR2 SASEGT. Between the trimmed V and J ends, which lost 6 bases and 5 bases, there was a span of 14 bases. This CDR3 has 13 amino acids. The CDR3 DNA is TGTGCCAGCAGCTACATGGGGTTCCACGAGCAGTACTTC. This gives the protein CASSYMGFHEQYF.

The rearrangement links TRBV7-9 to TRBJ2-7; 11 nucleotides line up with TRBD2. With V trimmed by 5 bases and J by 2 bases, 2 bases remained unmatched. The CDR3 has 14 residues. CDR1 is SEHNR and CDR2 is FQNEAQ in the germline V gene (reference sequence). In DNA form, the CDR3 reads TGTGCCAGCAGCATACTAGCGGGAGCCTACGAGCAGTACTTC. Its protein is CASSILAGAYEQYF. The entire variable domain, with the rest obtained from reference TRBV7-9 and TRBJ2-7, is as follows: DTGVSQNPRHKITKRGQNVTFRCDPISEHNRLYWYRQTLGQGPEFLTYFQNEAQLEKSRLLSDRFSAERPKGSFSTLEIQRTEQGDSAMYLCASSILAGAYEQYFGPGTRLTVT.

The chain is built from TRBV4-3 and TRBJ1-6, with TRBD1 matching 7 bases. CDR1 and CDR2 from the germline V gene are LGHNA and YSLEER. V trimming: 4 bases; J trimming: 7 bases; junction bases outside the gene matches: 10. The CDR3 is made up of 16 amino acids. CDR3 nucleotide sequence: TGCGCCAGCAGCCTTAGCGCACAGGGACAGAATTCACCCCTCCACTTT. Translation: CASSLSAQGQNSPLHF.

The chain links TRBV5-4 to TRBJ2-7; tentative D call: TRBD1 (7 bases). The V and J ends lost 4 bases and 0 bases respectively, with 17 bases between them. Germline V CDR1 and CDR2: SGHNT, YYREEE (reference sequence). The CDR3 extends over 16 amino acids. CDR3 region: CASSPAPGGGSYEQYF. CDR3 nucleotides: TGTGCCAGCAGCCCGGCCCCAGGGGGAGGCTCCTACGAGCAGTACTTC.

The chain is built from TRBV6-6 and TRBJ2-7; tentative D call: TRBD1 (6 bases). The germline gives CDR1 MNHNY, CDR2 SVGAGI (reference sequence). The CDR3 runs to 13 residues. The germline V and J ends were trimmed by 5 bases and 3 bases, with 11 bases remaining between them. The CDR3 sequence is CASSLRTVYEQYF. The CDR3 DNA reads TGTGCCAGCAGTCTACGGACAGTCTACGAGCAGTACTTC.

The chain uses TRBV5-5 and TRBJ1-2, with D possibly being TRBD1 (5 bases). The germline gives CDR1 SGHKS, CDR2 YYEKEE (reference sequence). The CDR3 consists of 15 residues. The germline V and J ends were trimmed by 2 bases and 2 bases, with 13 bases remaining between them. For the CDR3, the DNA is TGTGCCAGCAGCTTATTTGGCAGGGCGAACTATGGCTACACCTTC. Translating gives CASSLFGRANYGYTF.

In its sample, this clone was seen a few times. The rearrangement uses TRBV19 and TRBJ1-1, with 8 bases matching TRBD1. V shed 6 bases, J shed 4 bases, and the junction held 7 bases outside the gene matches. The CDR3 has 14 amino acids. Per germline, CDR1 LNHDA and CDR2 SQIVND (reference sequence). The CDR3 protein is CASRFHTGGTEAFF. The CDR3 DNA sequence: TGTGCCAGTAGATTCCATACAGGGGGCACTGAAGCTTTCTTT.

The V gene is TRBV11-3, the J gene TRBJ2-7; no reliable D call. The CDR3 has 14 amino acids. Germline V gene data show CDR1 as SGHNT and CDR2 as YENEEA. V lost 1 base and J lost 2, with 9 bases in between. The CDR3 coding sequence is TGTGCCAGCAGCTTAGGTGGGCAGGCCTACGAGCAGTACTTC. It specifies CASSLGGQAYEQYF.

This clone was detected only once. Sequence at one end of the junction differs from germline and may be a read error. Distinct nucleotide sequences in the sample also encode this CDR3. The V and J genes are TRBV5-1 and TRBJ1-3; D is ambiguous. Germline V gene sequence: CDR1 SGHRS, CDR2 YFSETQ. This CDR3 region has 13 residues. CDR3 residues: CASSEISGNTIYF. CDR3 coding DNA: TGCGCCAGCAGCGAGATTTCTGGGAACACCATATATTTT.